A selection of T cell receptor beta chains follows, all from one sample in a study of blood T cell repertoires in COVID-19. The data were produced by immunoSEQ multiplex PCR, yet TCRdb's version contains in-frame clones alone and is incomplete. There are some 66,000 clones in the sample; over 75% occur only once, and around 1.2% lies in the top ten. The specimen was peripheral blood. The receptors were gathered from a woman aged 60-70 years with acute or convalescent COVID-19. The CDR3 runs from the conserved cysteine through the conserved F or W.

j_gene	v_gene	CDR3aa
TRBJ1-2	TRBV19	CASSRGGTGVNYGYTF
TRBJ1-4	TRBV28	CASSSPGQGDEKLFF
TRBJ2-3	TRBV25-1	CASSTSGQGDTQYF
TRBJ2-2	TRBV5-1	CASSLGSGSPNTGELFF
TRBJ1-4	TRBV15	CATSRGGSANEKLFF
TRBJ2-2	TRBV10-3	CATYQGADTGELFF
TRBJ1-2	TRBV27	CASSKKGQNNYGYTF
TRBJ2-2	TRBV2	CASSAVVPGTGELFF
TRBJ2-4	TRBV5-8	CASRRRGGITAKNIQYF
TRBJ1-2	TRBV4-1	CASSQMDRDNYGYTF
TRBJ2-1	TRBV2	CASSAFQASSYNEQFF
TRBJ2-3	TRBV7-6	CASSRGLAGGSGDTQYF
TRBJ1-6	TRBV7-2	CASSLGGRWGSYNSPLHF
TRBJ2-1	TRBV19	CASSMGGLVYEQFF
TRBJ1-5	TRBV28	CASRTVGGRQRPQHF
TRBJ2-1	TRBV7-8	CASSPYNEQFF
TRBJ2-5	TRBV2	CASGGSGEGETQYF
TRBJ1-2	TRBV7-6	CASSPLGQGVLNYGYTF
TRBJ1-3	TRBV3-1/TRBV3-2	CASSQDRGNTIYF
TRBJ2-1	TRBV2	CASRGQGVYNEQFF
TRBJ1-3	TRBV12-5	CASGSSGTSGNTIYF
TRBJ1-2	TRBV28	CASSRGQGAQGYGYTF
TRBJ2-1	TRBV6-1	CASSEEVAGTLYNEQFF
TRBJ1-2	TRBV3-1/TRBV3-2	CASSQDPQGDWGYTF
TRBJ2-3	TRBV5-1	CASSLEGFLVNGASTDTQYF
TRBJ1-1	TRBV7-6	CASSYSPGQLNTEAFF